The 28 T cell receptor beta chains listed next were all sequenced from one sample in a study of cytotoxic CD8 clonotypes in ibrutinib-treated CLL. TCRdb keeps only in-frame clones here, not all; method: immunoSEQ multiplex PCR. The sample has roughly 200,000 clones; just over 70% are singletons. The material sequenced was PBMCs, taken after 12 months of ibrutinib treatment. Receptors were obtained from a human donor with chronic lymphocytic leukemia.

This clone was observed a handful of times. V and J are TRBV28 and TRBJ1-2; no clear D. Trimming removed 2 bases at V and 6 bases at J, with 13 bases between. Germline V gene lookup returns CDR1 MDHEN and CDR2 SYDVKM. The CDR3 runs 14 residues. CDR3 region: CASSLESLRDGYTF. CDR3 coding DNA: TGTGCCAGCAGTTTAGAATCCCTGCGGGATGGCTACACCTTC.

On this clone itself: Other DNA variants within this sample encode the same CDR3. The gene calls are TRBV30 and TRBJ1-2; a weak D match, TRBD1 (6 bases). Germline CDR1 and CDR2: GTSNPN and SVGIG (reference sequence). The CDR3 has 13 residues. Trimming took 0 bases from V and 4 from J, leaving 9 bases between them. CDR3 in amino acids: CAWSVQGSYGYTF. In nucleotides, the CDR3 is TGTGCCTGGAGTGTACAGGGATCCTATGGCTACACCTTC.

CDR3 coding DNA: TGTGCCAGCGTGCCGGGGGCATTAGCCTACGAGCAGTACTTC. This translates into CASVPGALAYEQYF. The V call is TRBV28, the J call TRBJ2-7; D may match TRBD1 or TRBD2 (6 bases each). The germline V gene has CDR1 MDHEN and CDR2 SYDVKM. The V end was cut by 8 bases, the J end by 2 bases, with 16 bases between. CDR3 size: 14 residues.

The chain joins TRBV27 to TRBJ1-4, with TRBD1 identical over 8 bases. The V segment lost 4 bases and the J segment 7 bases; nucleotides outside the gene matches: 5. The germline V gene has CDR1 MNHEY and CDR2 SMNVEV (reference sequence). The CDR3 extends over 14 amino acids. CDR3 coding DNA: TGTGCCAGCAGTTCCCAGGGGGCGGTTGAAAAACTGTTTTTT. It translates to CASSSQGAVEKLFF.

V is TRBV7-3 and J is TRBJ1-4; 7 bases fit TRBD1. Germline CDR1 SGHTA, CDR2 FQGTGA. The CDR3 totals 15 residues. With V trimmed by 6 bases and J by 5 bases, 9 bases remained unmatched. This CDR3 is CASSRQGGENEKLFF. In DNA form, the CDR3 reads TGTGCCAGCAGTCGACAGGGAGGGGAGAATGAAAAACTGTTTTTT.

This clone was seen a few times. J is TRBJ1-1 and V is TRBV9, with unresolved D. The length of the CDR3 is 14 residues. The ends were cut back, 0 bases at V and 1 base at J, with 7 bases in the middle. Germline V CDR1 and CDR2: SGDLS, YYNGEE. CDR3 in amino acids: CASSVALGNTEAFF. CDR3 sequence (DNA): TGTGCCAGCAGCGTAGCCCTGGGGAACACTGAAGCTTTCTTT.

V usage is TRBV7-3 and J usage is TRBJ1-2, with D perhaps TRBD1 (6 bases). Trimming stripped 2 bases from V and 4 bases from J, with 11 bases between. CDR1 is SGHTA and CDR2 is FQGTGA in the germline V gene. The CDR3 covers 14 residues. The CDR3 here is CASSLDRTVYGYTF. The CDR3 DNA is TGTGCCAGCAGCTTAGACAGGACAGTCTATGGCTACACCTTC.

A single count supports this clone. The genes are TRBV19 and TRBJ2-7; D might be TRBD2 (6 bases). The CDR3 runs to 13 residues. V lost 3 bases to trimming and J lost 1 base, with 7 bases between them. CDR1 is LNHDA, CDR2 SQIVND, per germline (reference sequence). The CDR3 DNA sequence: TGTGCCAGTAGTATCGGGGGTTCCTACGAGCAGTACTTC. It yields the protein CASSIGGSYEQYF.

The chain uses TRBV6-5 and TRBJ1-4; a possible D gene is TRBD1 (6 bases). V was shortened by 0 bases and J by 5 bases, with 10 bases between the two germline ends. The CDR3 sequence is 15 residues long. The germline V gene encodes CDR1 MNHEY and CDR2 SVGAGI. CDR3 sequence: CASSYSQGGNEKLFF. Here the CDR3 DNA reads TGTGCCAGCAGTTACTCCCAAGGGGGGAATGAAAAACTGTTTTTT.

The chain is built from TRBV6-5 and TRBJ1-5; a possible D gene is TRBD1 (5 bases). V was cut by 6 bases and J by 0 bases, with 9 bases left in between. The CDR3 covers 14 residues. Per the germline V gene, CDR1 is MNHEY and CDR2 is SVGAGI. The DNA for the CDR3 is TGTGCCAGCAGCCACAGGAGTAGCAATCAGCCCCAGCATTTT. Residues: CASSHRSSNQPQHF.

The chain is built from TRBV9 and TRBJ1-1; 8 bases agree with TRBD1. V trimming: 4 bases; J trimming: 8 bases; junction bases outside the gene matches: 10. The CDR3 contains 14 residues. The germline gives CDR1 SGDLS, CDR2 YYNGEE. CDR3 DNA sequence: TGTGCCAGCAGCCTTAGTACAGGGGGAGAGGAAGCTTTCTTT. Protein: CASSLSTGGEEAFF.

This clone appeared a few times. The chain carries TRBV19 and TRBJ1-2; unclear D gene. The germline CDR1 and CDR2 sequences are LNHDA and SQIVND (reference sequence). V was clipped by 3 bases and J by 4 bases, with 9 bases between them. This CDR3 is 13 amino acids long. DNA of the CDR3: TGTGCCAGTAGTATGCGCCAGAGCTATGGCTACACCTTC. Residues: CASSMRQSYGYTF.

The rearrangement joins TRBV28 to TRBJ1-2; D call uncertain. The CDR3 covers 13 residues. Trimming pared 5 bases from V and 8 bases from J, leaving 15 bases between. Germline loops: CDR1 MDHEN, CDR2 SYDVKM. The CDR3 spells CASSVFWRGGYTF. DNA for the CDR3: TGTGCCAGCAGTGTTTTCTGGCGTGGGGGCTACACCTTC.

This chain links TRBV11-2 with TRBJ2-3; no reliable D call. The CDR3 is made up of 13 amino acids. Trimming shortened V by 0 bases and J by 0 bases, and 1 base separated the two germline ends. Germline V lookup: CDR1 SGHAT, CDR2 FQNNGV. The CDR3 loop reads CASSLDSTDTQYF. Here the CDR3 DNA reads TGTGCCAGCAGCTTAGATAGCACAGATACGCAGTATTTT.

This chain links TRBV13 with TRBJ2-7; the match to TRBD2 covers 11 bases. Unmatched junction bases numbered 13, after V lost 5 bases and J lost 7 bases. CDR3 length: 16 residues. The V gene's germline CDR1 is PRHDT and CDR2 FYEKMQ (reference sequence). CDR3 in amino acids: CASSRASGGPGGEQYF. The CDR3 bases are TGTGCCAGCAGCAGAGCTAGCGGGGGGCCCGGGGGAGAGCAGTACTTC.

The J gene is TRBJ1-2, the V gene TRBV19; 7 nucleotides line up with TRBD1. This CDR3 is 13 amino acids long. Germline V gene lookup returns CDR1 LNHDA and CDR2 SQIVND (reference sequence). Unmatched junction bases numbered 3, after V lost 4 bases and J lost 4 bases. The CDR3 coding sequence is TGTGCCAGTAGTACTCAGGGGGGCTATGGCTACACCTTC. Its translation is CASSTQGGYGYTF. Based on the CDR3 plus reference TRBV19 and TRBJ1-2, the full variable domain is DGGITQSPKYLFRKEGQNVTLSCEQNLNHDAMYWYRQDPGQGLRLIYYSQIVNDFQKGDIAEGYSVSREKKESFPLTVTSAQKNPTAFYLCASSTQGGYGYTFGSGTRLTVV.

This clone has more than one count but fewer than ten. V and J are TRBV9 and TRBJ1-2, with a possible D match to TRBD1 (5 bases). The CDR3 length is 14 residues. Germline V gene lookup returns CDR1 SGDLS and CDR2 YYNGEE. V lost 0 bases, J lost 5 bases, and 11 bases lay in between. The CDR3 loop reads CASSVAPQDYGYTF. The CDR3 nucleotides read TGTGCCAGCAGCGTAGCTCCACAGGATTATGGCTACACCTTC.

The rearrangement links TRBV25-1 to TRBJ2-1; 10 nucleotides agree with TRBD1. Germline CDR1 MGHDK, CDR2 SYGVNS. V shed 6 bases, J shed 10 bases, and the junction held 9 bases outside the gene matches. The CDR3 has 14 amino acids. CDR3 loop: CASSAGTGAAEQFF. The DNA for the CDR3 is TGTGCCAGCAGCGCCGGGACAGGGGCTGCCGAGCAGTTCTTC.

The DNA of the CDR3 is TGTGCCTGGAGAGGGGGGTCGAACACTGAAGCTTTCTTT. Translation: CAWRGGSNTEAFF. The V call is TRBV30, the J call TRBJ1-1, with a weak D call TRBD1 (6 bases). The CDR3 covers 13 residues. V lost 3 bases and J lost 1, with 9 bases in between. Germline lookup yields CDR1 GTSNPN and CDR2 SVGIG (reference sequence).

This rearrangement joins TRBV15 to TRBJ2-1; the match to TRBD1 covers 7 bases. This CDR3 region has 15 residues. CDR1 is LNHNV and CDR2 is YYDKDF in the germline V gene (reference sequence). V dropped 5 bases and J dropped 4; count of bases not matched to a gene: 8. The CDR3 nucleotides read TGTGCCACCAGCCGCCGACAGGGCCTTTACAATGAGCAGTTCTTC. Its protein product is CATSRRQGLYNEQFF.

As regards this clone: The same CDR3 arises from other DNA sequences in this sample as well. V gene TRBV18 combines with J gene TRBJ2-5; 7 bases are shared with TRBD2. The length of the CDR3 is 14 residues. Trimming at V came to 3 bases and at J to 4 bases, leaving 5 bases not matched to a gene. CDR1 and CDR2 from the germline V gene are KGHSH and LQKENI. The CDR3 nucleotides read TGTGCCAGCTCACCTGGCGGGAGCGTAGAGACCCAGTACTTC. It translates to CASSPGGSVETQYF.

This chain joins TRBV7-2 and TRBJ2-3; 11 positions agree with TRBD2. After removal of 5 bases from V and 7 bases from J, the junction contained 14 bases not matched to a gene. The CDR3 has 17 amino acids. The germline CDR1 and CDR2 sequences are SGHTA and FQGNSA. The chain's CDR3 is CASSRLWTSGPPNTQYF. The CDR3 region has the DNA TGTGCCAGCAGCCGGCTATGGACTAGCGGGCCGCCAAATACGCAGTATTTT.

V gene TRBV6-1 combines with J gene TRBJ2-7, with D possibly matching TRBD1 (6 bases). Germline loops: CDR1 MNHNS, CDR2 SASEGT. Trimming removed 5 bases at V and 5 bases at J, with 10 bases between. The CDR3 spans 12 residues. Here the CDR3 DNA reads TGTGCCAGCAGTCCAACAGGGAACGAGCAGTACTTC. Amino acid sequence: CASSPTGNEQYF.

The chain combines TRBV5-6 with TRBJ2-7; 8 bases align to TRBD1. This CDR3 is 15 amino acids long. The germline V gene encodes CDR1 SGHDT and CDR2 YYEEEE. Losses at the gene ends were 3 bases for V and 2 bases for J; bases not matched to a gene: 7. CDR3 nucleotides: TGTGCCAGCAGCTCCACCAGGACAGGGCCCTACGAGCAGTACTTC. Its translation: CASSSTRTGPYEQYF.

This clone was seen a few times. This chain joins TRBV9 and TRBJ1-1; D remains ambiguous. CDR1 is SGDLS and CDR2 is YYNGEE in the germline V gene. The germline V and J ends were trimmed by 6 bases and 1 base, with 13 bases remaining between them. The CDR3 is 14 amino acids. The CDR3 protein is CASTPIGENTEAFF. The DNA of the CDR3 is TGTGCCAGCACCCCAATCGGGGAGAACACTGAAGCTTTCTTT.

The chain combines TRBV4-2 with TRBJ2-3; TRBD2 is a possible D gene (6 bases). The CDR3 totals 17 residues. Per the germline V gene, CDR1 is LGHNA and CDR2 is YNFKEQ. V dropped 1 base and J dropped 1 base, with 15 bases sitting between them. The CDR3 DNA sequence: TGTGCCAGCAGCCAAGTTGGAACGGGCGGGGGCACAGATACGCAGTATTTT. It encodes CASSQVGTGGGTDTQYF.

The chain employs TRBV29-1 and TRBJ1-1; no clear D. Germline CDR1 reads SQVTM; CDR2 reads ANQGSEA. The V end lost 7 bases, the J end lost 1 base, and 4 bases lay between the germline ends. This CDR3 is 10 amino acids long. In DNA, the CDR3 is TGCAGCGCAGGGAACACTGAAGCTTTCTTT. Translated, it gives CSAGNTEAFF.

V is TRBV15 and J is TRBJ2-7, with TRBD1 as a possible D gene (5 bases). This CDR3 region has 13 residues. Germline CDR1 is LNHNV and CDR2 is YYDKDF (reference sequence). Trimming cost V 3 bases and J 0 bases, with 6 bases left between them. The CDR3 DNA is TGTGCCACCAGCAGGGACATCTCCTACGAGCAGTACTTC. Its translation: CATSRDISYEQYF. The full variable domain, with the rest looked up from reference TRBV15 and TRBJ2-7, is DAMVIQNPRYQVTQFGKPVTLSCSQTLNHNVMYWYQQKSSQAPKLLFHYYDKDFNNEADTPDNFQSRRPNTSFCFLDIRSPGLGDTAMYLCATSRDISYEQYFGPGTRLTVT.